The source of this T cell receptor beta chain is a study of T cells of healthy individuals. This clonotype was counted between two and nine times. In germline, CDR1 is SGHDN, CDR2 FVKESK. With 4 bases removed from V and 1 base from J, the gap between germline ends came to 20 bases. This CDR3 contains 18 residues. TCRdb independently ran MiXCR on the 5' RACE reads; one entry per CDR3 protein. The sample holds around 100,000 distinct CDR3 sequences, around 17% seen once. The chain carries TRBV14 and TRBJ2-1, with D unresolved. The sequence derives from a human donor in good health. The CDR3 spells CASSPWWSGPDSYNEQFF. The CDR3 bases are TGTGCCAGCAGCCCATGGTGGTCGGGCCCAGATTCCTACAATGAGCAGTTCTTC.